The 10 T cell receptor beta chains in this list originate from one sample, sequenced in a study of blood T cells in healthy people across ages. Primed by a sample-barcoded 5' primer and a J-beta primer mix, a second PCR proceeded for roughly 7 to 11 cycles. TCRdb redid the calling of the 5' RACE reads with MiXCR, one entry per CDR3 protein. The table shows fewer than 600,000 distinct CDR3 sequences, with around a quarter occurring only once. The same specimen was also included in a second study, on T cells of mothers and their children.

Sequencing used blood. Receptors originate from a boy aged 2 to 10 in good health.

This clonotype was counted a few times. The chain couples TRBV12-3 or TRBV12-4 to TRBJ2-2, with unresolved D. Trimming stripped 5 bases from V and 8 bases from J, with 18 bases between. The CDR3 runs 15 residues. CDR3 amino acids: CASSRVLGPNGELFF. The CDR3 coding sequence is TGTGCCAGCAGTCGAGTCCTAGGACCAAATGGGGAGCTGTTTTTT.

This clonotype was observed a handful of times. J is TRBJ1-4 and V is TRBV5-1; D is uncertain. V was cut by 5 bases and J by 0 bases, with 5 bases left in between. Germline CDR1 is SGHRS and CDR2 is YFSETQ. The CDR3 extends over 13 amino acids. CDR3 protein: CASRAPTNEKLFF. CDR3 DNA: TGCGCCAGCAGGGCACCAACTAATGAAAAACTGTTTTTT.

V usage is TRBV25-1 and J usage is TRBJ2-4; 7 bases align to TRBD2. CDR3 length: 13 residues. V trimming: 4 bases; J trimming: 8 bases; junction bases outside the gene matches: 5. Looked up from germline, CDR1 is MGHDK and CDR2 is SYGVNS. CDR3 bases: TGTGCCAGCAGTGCACTCAGCGGGGACATTCAGTACTTC. Translated: CASSALSGDIQYF.

This clonotype occurred a few times. Just one base apart from a much larger clone, this may be a read error. The chain combines TRBV7-9 with TRBJ2-3; either TRBD1 or TRBD2 may fit D (5 bases each). CDR1 SEHNR and CDR2 FQNEAQ come from the germline V gene (reference sequence). CDR3 size: 14 residues. CDR3 DNA: TGTGCCGGAGTCCTGGGACCGGGAACAGATACGCGGTATTTT. This sequence encodes CAGVLGPGTDTRYF.

This clonotype was counted many times. This sequence joins TRBV7-8 and TRBJ2-3; D tentatively reads TRBD1 or TRBD2 (5 bases each). The CDR3 covers 14 residues. The V gene lost 0 bases and the J gene lost 1 base, with 5 bases spanning the gap. CDR1 and CDR2 from the germline V gene are SGHVS and FQNEAQ. The CDR3 is CASSLAGGTDTQYF. The CDR3 bases are TGTGCCAGCAGCTTAGCGGGGGGCACAGATACGCAGTATTTT.

The gene calls are TRBV18 and TRBJ2-6; D gene ambiguous. The germline V gene encodes CDR1 KGHSH and CDR2 LQKENI. The CDR3 length is 16 residues. The germline V and J ends were trimmed by 2 bases and 2 bases, with 10 bases remaining between them. The CDR3 sequence is CASSPVGRAGANVLTF. CDR3 bases: TGTGCCAGCTCACCAGTTGGACGAGCTGGGGCCAACGTCCTGACTTTC.

The chain links TRBV9 to TRBJ1-6; 9 nucleotides match TRBD1. The germline V gene encodes CDR1 SGDLS and CDR2 YYNGEE. CDR3 length: 17 amino acids. V dropped 5 bases and J dropped 6; count of bases not matched to a gene: 12. CDR3 loop: CASSDARGQGSNSPLHF. CDR3 nucleotide sequence: TGTGCCAGCAGTGACGCCCGGGGACAGGGCAGTAATTCACCCCTCCACTTT.

This clonotype has a handful of counts. The V gene is TRBV25-1, the J gene TRBJ1-1; D remains unclear. Germline V lookup: CDR1 MGHDK, CDR2 SYGVNS. V was pared by 8 bases and J by 1 base, with 8 bases between. The CDR3 length is 12 residues. The CDR3 nucleotides are TGTGCCAGCTATGGCCCGAACACTGAAGCTTTCTTT. This codes for CASYGPNTEAFF.

The chain is built from TRBV18 and TRBJ1-2; 8 nucleotides line up with TRBD1. CDR3 length equals 14 residues. J was trimmed by 6 bases and V by 6 bases; bases with no gene match: 9. CDR1 is KGHSH and CDR2 is LQKENI in the germline V gene. CDR3 residues: CASSPGQGRDGYTF. CDR3 coding DNA: TGTGCCAGCTCCCCAGGACAGGGAAGGGATGGCTACACCTTC.

Concerning this clonotype itself: One end of the junction varies from germline; a read error may be responsible. This chain connects TRBV5-1 to TRBJ2-5; 10 nucleotides agree with TRBD2. From germline, CDR1 is SGHRS and CDR2 YFSETQ. The CDR3 length is 15 residues. CDR3: CAGSYGLAVGETQYF. The CDR3 DNA reads TGCGCCGGCAGCTACGGACTAGCGGTGGGAGAGACCCAGTACTTC.